Following are 28 T cell receptor beta chains from one sample sequenced in a study of STAT5B mutations in CD4+ large granular lymphocyte leukemia. The table came from immunoSEQ multiplex PCR; TCRdb's copy has only in-frame clones and leaves some out. The sample has about 18,000 clones, about four fifths seen once. What was sequenced was CD4+ T cells from blood buffy coats. The receptors originated from a human donor in good health.

The genes are TRBV2 and TRBJ2-7; D is ambiguous. Germline lookup yields CDR1 SNHLY and CDR2 FYNNEI. The CDR3 consists of 13 residues. V was cut by 6 bases and J by 7 bases, with 16 bases left in between. CDR3 coding DNA: TGTGCCAGCAGCGCTGACCCGAAAGGTGAGCAGTACTTC. Amino acid sequence: CASSADPKGEQYF.

The rearrangement uses TRBV30 and TRBJ2-1; possible D gene TRBD2, 5 bases. Trimming took 2 bases from V and 7 from J, leaving 18 bases between them. The CDR3 consists of 15 residues. CDR1 is GTSNPN and CDR2 is SVGIG in the germline V gene (reference sequence). The CDR3 coding sequence is TGTGCCTGGAGTCGTGAGGGAAGTCTAGTGAATGAGCAGTTCTTC. Its protein is CAWSREGSLVNEQFF.

The chain carries TRBV5-5 and TRBJ2-3; 7 bases are shared with TRBD2. This CDR3 is built from 15 residues. Trimming removed 0 bases from V and 5 bases from J; junction bases left unmatched: 6. Germline V gene lookup returns CDR1 SGHKS and CDR2 YYEKEE (reference sequence). Here the CDR3 DNA reads TGTGCCAGCAGCTTGGTGCTAGCGGAACTAGATACGCAGTATTTT. Protein: CASSLVLAELDTQYF.

J is TRBJ2-7 and V is TRBV6-1, with unresolved D. V lost 7 bases and J lost 0, with 10 bases in between. The CDR3 loop spans 13 amino acids. Per the germline V gene, CDR1 is MNHNS and CDR2 is SASEGT. As DNA, the CDR3 is TGTGCCAGCATCGGGTTCCTCTCCTACGAGCAGTACTTC. Translating gives CASIGFLSYEQYF.

The chain couples TRBV9 to TRBJ1-4, with D perhaps matching TRBD1 (5 bases). The CDR3 sequence is 15 residues long. The V and J ends lost 0 bases and 5 bases respectively, with 11 bases between them. Germline V gives CDR1 SGDLS, CDR2 YYNGEE. CDR3 bases: TGTGCCAGCAGCGTAGAAGGGACGGGGAATGAAAAACTGTTTTTT. It yields the protein CASSVEGTGNEKLFF.

The chain couples TRBV28 to TRBJ1-2; D possibly corresponds to TRBD1 (6 bases). V was shortened by 6 bases and J by 3 bases, with 11 bases between the two germline ends. The CDR3 has 13 amino acids. CDR1 and CDR2 from the germline V gene are MDHEN and SYDVKM. CDR3 nucleotides: TGTGCCAGCAGGGTGGGGGGCCACTATGGCTACACCTTC. Translated, it gives CASRVGGHYGYTF.

V gene TRBV11-2 combines with J gene TRBJ2-1; 12 bases fit TRBD2. In germline, CDR1 is SGHAT, CDR2 FQNNGV. The trim removed 4 bases at V and 4 bases at J, leaving 5 bases unmatched. There are 16 residues in the CDR3. This CDR3 reads CASSSSLAGGYNEQFF. The CDR3, as DNA: TGTGCCAGCAGCTCCTCACTAGCGGGGGGTTACAATGAGCAGTTCTTC.

The genes are TRBV6-1 and TRBJ2-7; D ambiguous. Germline V gene lookup returns CDR1 MNHNS and CDR2 SASEGT. The CDR3 contains 12 residues. V lost 6 bases, J lost 3 bases, and 9 bases lay in between. The CDR3 is CASRAFDYEQYF. The CDR3 DNA follows: TGTGCCAGCAGAGCTTTCGACTACGAGCAGTACTTC.

The chain joins TRBV7-2 to TRBJ2-1; TRBD2 matches 12 bases. The V segment lost 5 bases and the J segment 3 bases; nucleotides outside the gene matches: 11. CDR1 is SGHTA, CDR2 FQGNSA, per germline. This CDR3 is built from 18 residues. In DNA form, the CDR3 reads TGTGCCAGCAGCCGTACAGGGACTAGCGGGCTATACTACAATGAGCAGTTCTTC. It encodes CASSRTGTSGLYYNEQFF.

This clone was seen only once. V gene TRBV5-4 combines with J gene TRBJ1-1, with 7 bases lining up with TRBD1. V lost 6 bases, J lost 0 bases, and 11 bases stayed unmatched. This CDR3 contains 16 residues. CDR1 is SGHNT, CDR2 YYREEE, per germline (reference sequence). This CDR3 reads CASTQGGIKVNTEAFF. CDR3 nucleotides: TGTGCCAGCACCCAGGGGGGTATTAAGGTGAACACTGAAGCTTTCTTT.

V is TRBV18 and J is TRBJ2-3; no definite D call. The CDR3 extends over 14 amino acids. With 3 bases removed from V and 1 base from J, the gap between germline ends came to 8 bases. Germline assignment: CDR1 KGHSH and CDR2 LQKENI. DNA of the CDR3: TGTGCCAGCTCACCGACCCGCGGCACAGATACGCAGTATTTT. Protein sequence: CASSPTRGTDTQYF.

This clone showed up just a few times. The chain is built from TRBV10-3 and TRBJ2-7; D remains unclear. The V gene lost 0 bases and the J gene lost 6 bases, with 3 bases spanning the gap. This CDR3 contains 11 residues. Germline V CDR1 and CDR2: ENHRY, SYGVKD. The CDR3 nucleotides are TGTGCCATCAGTGAGTCGGCCGAGCAGTACTTC. It encodes CAISESAEQYF.

The chain has TRBV5-1 and TRBJ1-1; 7 nucleotides match TRBD1. Germline-derived CDR1 and CDR2 are SGHRS and YFSETQ. V trimming: 4 bases; J trimming: 5 bases; junction bases outside the gene matches: 8. The CDR3 loop spans 14 amino acids. The CDR3 sequence: CASSRGGMGTEAFF. CDR3 DNA: TGCGCCAGCAGCCGAGGGGGCATGGGAACTGAAGCTTTCTTT.

This chain uses TRBV30 with TRBJ1-1; D gene ambiguous. This CDR3 is 14 amino acids long. Germline V gives CDR1 GTSNPN, CDR2 SVGIG (reference sequence). V was pared by 1 base and J by 2 bases, with 11 bases between. The CDR3 loop reads CAWSAVSHNTEAFF. The CDR3 nucleotides are TGTGCCTGGAGTGCCGTGAGCCACAACACTGAAGCTTTCTTT.

The gene calls are TRBV30 and TRBJ1-4, with unresolved D. The CDR3 has 14 residues. CDR1 is GTSNPN and CDR2 is SVGIG in the germline V gene (reference sequence). V gave up 0 bases and J gave up 8 bases, with 13 bases separating them. CDR3 in DNA: TGTGCCTGGAGTGTAAAAACAGTGAGAGAAAAACTGTTTTTT. Its translation is CAWSVKTVREKLFF.

The CDR3 region has the DNA TGTGCCAGCAGCTTAGGGACAACGAACACTGAAGCTTTCTTT. This encodes CASSLGTTNTEAFF. J is TRBJ1-1 and V is TRBV7-8; the D gene is possibly TRBD1 (5 bases). V was clipped by 1 base and J by 1 base, with 7 bases between them. The germline CDR1 and CDR2 sequences are SGHVS and FQNEAQ. The CDR3 is 14 amino acids. The complete variable domain, with remaining parts taken from reference TRBV7-8 and TRBJ1-1, reads GAGVSQSPRYKVAKRGQDVALRCDPISGHVSLFWYQQALGQGPEFLTYFQNEAQLDKSGLPSDRFFAERPEGSVSTLKIQRTQQEDSAVYLCASSLGTTNTEAFFGQGTRLTVV.

This clone was seen a single time. The V call is TRBV10-3, the J call TRBJ2-7; D might be TRBD2 (5 bases). Germline CDR1 ENHRY, CDR2 SYGVKD. V was shortened by 5 bases and J by 7 bases, with 15 bases between the two germline ends. The CDR3 totals 13 residues. DNA for the CDR3: TGTGCCATCAGTCCCGGACTCGCTCGAGAGCAGTACTTC. Amino acids: CAISPGLAREQYF.

The chain combines TRBV4-1 with TRBJ2-7; unclear D gene. The CDR3 has 12 amino acids. Deletions cut 5 bases from V and 0 bases from J, with 5 bases between. Germline lookup yields CDR1 MGHRA and CDR2 YSYEKL. The CDR3 sequence: CASSSASYEQYF. The CDR3 DNA sequence: TGCGCCAGCAGCTCAGCCTCCTACGAGCAGTACTTC.

This clone was counted between two and nine times. The V call is TRBV6-5, the J call TRBJ1-5; TRBD1 might be the D (6 bases). The CDR3 has 15 amino acids. V was cut by 6 bases and J by 1 base, with 13 bases left in between. Per germline, CDR1 MNHEY and CDR2 SVGAGI. In nucleotides, the CDR3 is TGTGCCAGCAGGCCCGGGACACAAAGCAATCAGCCCCAGCATTTT. Translated: CASRPGTQSNQPQHF.

V is TRBV6-1 and J is TRBJ2-2; D remains unclear. From germline, CDR1 is MNHNS and CDR2 SASEGT. The CDR3 has 12 amino acids. V lost 6 bases, J lost 6 bases, and 8 bases lay in between. This CDR3 reads CASRPGAGELFF. The DNA for the CDR3 is TGTGCCAGCAGGCCTGGGGCCGGGGAGCTGTTTTTT.

The CDR3 region is CASSLGPYRGGQPQHF. CDR3 nucleotides: TGTGCCAGCAGCTTGGGGCCTTACAGGGGGGGTCAGCCCCAGCATTTT. J is TRBJ1-5 and V is TRBV5-6, with TRBD1 matching over 8 bases. CDR3 length equals 16 residues. V trimming: 0 bases; J trimming: 6 bases; junction bases outside the gene matches: 8. Germline V gene data show CDR1 as SGHDT and CDR2 as YYEEEE.

This chain connects TRBV18 to TRBJ2-7; TRBD2 aligns across 10 bases. Germline CDR1 and CDR2: KGHSH and LQKENI. The CDR3 has 16 amino acids. Unmatched junction bases numbered 6, after V lost 4 bases and J lost 0 bases. CDR3 in amino acids: CASSLRTSGPSYEQYF. In DNA, the CDR3 is TGTGCCAGCTCACTACGGACTAGCGGACCCTCCTACGAGCAGTACTTC.

This clone was observed a few times. The rearrangement joins TRBV9 to TRBJ1-5; D gene ambiguous. With 4 bases removed from V and 4 bases from J, the gap between germline ends came to 15 bases. Germline assignment: CDR1 SGDLS and CDR2 YYNGEE. The CDR3 is 15 residues long. CDR3 in DNA: TGTGCCAGCAGCCCGCGGGCAGAGAGGAATCAGCCCCAGCATTTT. It yields the protein CASSPRAERNQPQHF.

V and J are TRBV10-2 and TRBJ1-2; TRBD1 agrees at 9 bases. Germline V gene sequence: CDR1 WSHSY, CDR2 SAAADI. Losses at the gene ends were 2 bases for V and 4 bases for J; bases not matched to a gene: 2. CDR3 length: 14 residues. CDR3 coding DNA: TGCGCCAGCAGTGAGGGACAGGGGCCCTATGGCTACACCTTC. Translated: CASSEGQGPYGYTF.

V usage is TRBV15 and J usage is TRBJ1-2; D is undetermined. V was shortened by 8 bases and J by 4 bases, with 11 bases between the two germline ends. There are 12 residues in the CDR3. Germline-derived CDR1 and CDR2 are LNHNV and YYDKDF (reference sequence). The CDR3 nucleotides read TGTGCCACCCGAGGGTTTAGCTATGGCTACACCTTC. This sequence encodes CATRGFSYGYTF. The whole variable domain, remainder taken from reference TRBV15 and TRBJ1-2, is DAMVIQNPRYQVTQFGKPVTLSCSQTLNHNVMYWYQQKSSQAPKLLFHYYDKDFNNEADTPDNFQSRRPNTSFCFLDIRSPGLGDTAMYLCATRGFSYGYTFGSGTRLTVV.

The chain recombines TRBV29-1 with TRBJ2-5; 8 bases are shared with TRBD2. This CDR3 is built from 13 residues. Per the germline V gene, CDR1 is SQVTM and CDR2 is ANQGSEA. J lost 3 bases, V lost 7 bases, and 7 bases had no gene match. For the CDR3, the DNA is TGCAGCGCCTCCGGGACTAGAGAAGAGACCCAGTACTTC. This encodes CSASGTREETQYF. Using reference TRBV29-1 and TRBJ2-5 for the parts outside the CDR3, the full variable domain is SAVISQKPSRDICQRGTSLTIQCQVDSQVTMMFWYRQQPGQSLTLIATANQGSEATYESGFVIDKFPISRPNLTFSTLTVSNMSPEDSSIYLCSASGTREETQYFGPGTRLLVL.

In DNA, the CDR3 is TGTGCCAGCACCACGACTAGCGGGAGGGCCGGGGAGCTGTTTTTT. Protein product: CASTTTSGRAGELFF. The rearrangement joins TRBV6-5 to TRBJ2-2; 14 positions agree with TRBD2. Germline-derived CDR1 and CDR2 are MNHEY and SVGAGI. The CDR3 is 15 amino acids. V lost 7 bases, J lost 6 bases, and 4 bases stayed unmatched.

The chain employs TRBV6-5 and TRBJ2-7; D perhaps matches TRBD1 (5 bases). CDR3 size: 12 residues. Deletions cut 9 bases from V and 2 bases from J, with 11 bases between. Germline V gives CDR1 MNHEY, CDR2 SVGAGI. In nucleotides, the CDR3 is TGTGCCAGTTACAGGCCACCCTACGAGCAGTACTTC. As protein: CASYRPPYEQYF.